These T cell receptor beta chains were read from a single sample in a study of blood T cell repertoires in COVID-19. Here immunoSEQ multiplex PCR was the method, and the copy in TCRdb shows in-frame clones only, minus some. The table records 150,000 to 200,000 clones, over 70% of them present only once. Sequenced input: peripheral blood. The receptors here all came from a man in his fifties or sixties with acute or convalescent COVID-19. Each CDR3 is given without its conserved first and last residue. Fields, in order: J gene, V gene, CDR3 protein.

j_gene: TRBJ2-7
v_gene: TRBV10-3
CDR3aa: AITEDRGLGEQY

j_gene: TRBJ2-7
v_gene: TRBV7-2
CDR3aa: ASSLGGTGAYEQY

j_gene: TRBJ1-1
v_gene: TRBV25-1
CDR3aa: ASSEPGGGNTEAF

j_gene: TRBJ2-4
v_gene: TRBV7-6
CDR3aa: ASSLEGFAGGDIQY

j_gene: TRBJ1-5
v_gene: TRBV7-6
CDR3aa: ASSKTGGGQPQH

j_gene: TRBJ1-2
v_gene: TRBV3-1/TRBV3-2
CDR3aa: ASSLGLGDYGYT

j_gene: TRBJ2-5
v_gene: TRBV7-9
CDR3aa: ASSLRATSGPGTQETQY

j_gene: TRBJ1-2
v_gene: TRBV7-6
CDR3aa: ASSIGTGTNYGYT

j_gene: TRBJ2-2
v_gene: TRBV7-9
CDR3aa: ASSLALSRPGELF

j_gene: TRBJ1-1
v_gene: TRBV9
CDR3aa: ASSAQLNTEAF

j_gene: TRBJ1-5
v_gene: TRBV30
CDR3aa: ASHTRQGNQDQPQH

j_gene: TRBJ2-1
v_gene: TRBV7-3
CDR3aa: ASSRGTSSYNEQF

j_gene: TRBJ2-3
v_gene: TRBV5-6
CDR3aa: ASSLRGFLFTDTQY

j_gene: TRBJ2-3
v_gene: TRBV5-1
CDR3aa: ASTDPRKRGDTQY

j_gene: TRBJ2-1
v_gene: TRBV19
CDR3aa: ASSIEDRSRNEQF

j_gene: TRBJ1-5
v_gene: TRBV7-2
CDR3aa: ASSLDRDQPQH

j_gene: TRBJ2-7
v_gene: TRBV6-5
CDR3aa: ASRTGGSYEQY

j_gene: TRBJ1-3
v_gene: TRBV5-5
CDR3aa: ASSLEGVGNTIY

j_gene: TRBJ1-3
v_gene: TRBV9
CDR3aa: ASSVDQGGNTIY

j_gene: TRBJ2-3
v_gene: TRBV3-1/TRBV3-2
CDR3aa: ASSPGNPTDTQY

j_gene: TRBJ1-4
v_gene: TRBV3-1/TRBV3-2
CDR3aa: ASSRDRGPTRHANEKLF

j_gene: TRBJ1-2
v_gene: TRBV19
CDR3aa: ASSTGYQGAGGYT

j_gene: TRBJ1-2
v_gene: TRBV19
CDR3aa: ASSPRGSYGYT

j_gene: TRBJ2-3
v_gene: TRBV20-1
CDR3aa: SASGLGASTDTQY

j_gene: TRBJ2-1
v_gene: TRBV6-5
CDR3aa: ASSETQREEQF

j_gene: TRBJ2-7
v_gene: TRBV24-1
CDR3aa: ATSDLGGAVSSYEQY

j_gene: TRBJ1-2
v_gene: TRBV6-5
CDR3aa: ASSYSGRGGCT

j_gene: TRBJ2-5
v_gene: TRBV29-1
CDR3aa: SVEPSRNQETQY

j_gene: TRBJ2-2
v_gene: TRBV5-1
CDR3aa: ASSGQGNTGELF

j_gene: TRBJ1-4
v_gene: TRBV30
CDR3aa: AWRGTGGKLF

j_gene: TRBJ1-1
v_gene: TRBV7-8
CDR3aa: ASSLVGIEAF

j_gene: TRBJ1-2
v_gene: TRBV19
CDR3aa: ASSEKNYGYT

j_gene: TRBJ2-1
v_gene: TRBV7-6
CDR3aa: ASSHRSIPLPEQF

j_gene: TRBJ2-1
v_gene: TRBV27
CDR3aa: ASSLQGLAGVGNEQF

j_gene: TRBJ1-6
v_gene: TRBV19
CDR3aa: ATNLVGGTGDSPLH

j_gene: TRBJ2-3
v_gene: TRBV9
CDR3aa: ASSVAGSTDTQY

j_gene: TRBJ2-2
v_gene: TRBV7-9
CDR3aa: ASSFPGLAAGELF

j_gene: TRBJ2-1
v_gene: TRBV29-1
CDR3aa: SVEDPYRSGTSGINEQF

j_gene: TRBJ2-1
v_gene: TRBV7-3
CDR3aa: ASSSRTSIEQF

j_gene: TRBJ2-1
v_gene: TRBV5-1
CDR3aa: ASSFRQNNEQF

j_gene: TRBJ1-2
v_gene: TRBV7-8
CDR3aa: ASTPKTEQVYGYT